This T cell receptor beta chain originates from a study of blood T cell repertoires in COVID-19. Sequencing was performed with immunoSEQ multiplex PCR; in TCRdb, only in-frame clones are kept and a portion is missing. This table holds 300,000 to 350,000 clones, 88% found once. CDR3 length: 15 residues. Germline CDR1 is MDHEN and CDR2 is SYDVKM. Trimming pared 6 bases from V and 0 bases from J, leaving 13 bases between. The sequenced sample consisted of peripheral blood. This TCR was sampled from a woman in her seventies with COVID-19, enrolled during active disease. This sequence joins TRBV28 and TRBJ2-3; the D gene is possibly TRBD2 (6 bases). As DNA, the CDR3 is TGTGCCAGCAGCCTTCGGACTACTAGCACAGATACGCAGTATTTT. This codes for CASSLRTTSTDTQYF.